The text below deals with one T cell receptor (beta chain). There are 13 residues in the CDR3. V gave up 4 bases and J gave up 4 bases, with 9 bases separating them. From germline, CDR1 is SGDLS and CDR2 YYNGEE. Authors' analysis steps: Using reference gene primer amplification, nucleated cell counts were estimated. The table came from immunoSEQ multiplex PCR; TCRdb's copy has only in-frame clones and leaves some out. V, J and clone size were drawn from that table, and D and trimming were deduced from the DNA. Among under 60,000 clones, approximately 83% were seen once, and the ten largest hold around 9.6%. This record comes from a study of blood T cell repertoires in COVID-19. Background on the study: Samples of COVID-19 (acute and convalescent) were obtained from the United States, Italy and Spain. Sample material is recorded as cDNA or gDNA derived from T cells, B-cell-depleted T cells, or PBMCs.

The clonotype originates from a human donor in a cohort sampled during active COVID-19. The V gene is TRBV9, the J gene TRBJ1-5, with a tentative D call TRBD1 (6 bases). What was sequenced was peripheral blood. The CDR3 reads CASSNTGNQPQHF. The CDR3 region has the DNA TGTGCCAGCAGCAATACAGGGAATCAGCCCCAGCATTTT.